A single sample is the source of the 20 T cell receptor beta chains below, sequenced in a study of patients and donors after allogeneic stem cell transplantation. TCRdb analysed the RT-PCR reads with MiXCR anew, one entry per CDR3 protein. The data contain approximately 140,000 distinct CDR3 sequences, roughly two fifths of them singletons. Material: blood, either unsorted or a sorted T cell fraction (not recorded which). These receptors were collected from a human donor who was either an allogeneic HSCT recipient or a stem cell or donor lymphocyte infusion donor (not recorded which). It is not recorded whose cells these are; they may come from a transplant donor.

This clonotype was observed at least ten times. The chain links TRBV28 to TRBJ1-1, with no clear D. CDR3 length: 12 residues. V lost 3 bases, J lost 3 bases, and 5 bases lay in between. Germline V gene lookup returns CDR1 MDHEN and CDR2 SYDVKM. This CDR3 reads CASSLGYTEAFF. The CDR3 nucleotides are TGTGCCAGCAGTTTGGGGTACACTGAAGCTTTCTTT.

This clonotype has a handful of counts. DNA for the CDR3: TGTGCCAGCAGCCAGGGGGCGGATGGCTACACCTTC. Translated: CASSQGADGYTF. The chain has TRBV12-3 or TRBV12-4 and TRBJ1-2; 8 bases line up with TRBD1. The CDR3 spans 12 residues. V lost 6 bases and J lost 6; bases outside the gene matches: 3.

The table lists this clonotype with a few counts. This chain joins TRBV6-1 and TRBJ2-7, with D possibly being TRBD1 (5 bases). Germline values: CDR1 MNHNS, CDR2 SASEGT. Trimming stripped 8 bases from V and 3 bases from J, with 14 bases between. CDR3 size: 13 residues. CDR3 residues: CASSTQGDYEQYV. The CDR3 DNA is TGTGCCAGCTCTACTCAGGGTGACTACGAGCAGTACGTC.

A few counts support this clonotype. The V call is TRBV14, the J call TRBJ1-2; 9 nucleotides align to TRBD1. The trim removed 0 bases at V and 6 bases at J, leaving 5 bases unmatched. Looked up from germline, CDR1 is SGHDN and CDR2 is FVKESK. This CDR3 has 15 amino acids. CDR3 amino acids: CASSQEWDRDHGYTF. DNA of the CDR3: TGTGCCAGCAGCCAAGAGTGGGACAGGGATCATGGCTACACCTTC.

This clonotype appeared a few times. The CDR3 region is CASSPLSTLSSGNTIYF. CDR3 DNA sequence: TGTGCCAGCAGCCCCCTGTCCACGCTAAGCTCTGGAAACACCATATATTTT. The chain uses TRBV4-2 and TRBJ1-3; D call uncertain. CDR1 and CDR2 from the germline V gene are LGHNA and YNFKEQ. V was pared by 4 bases and J by 0 bases, with 16 bases between. The length of the CDR3 is 17 residues.

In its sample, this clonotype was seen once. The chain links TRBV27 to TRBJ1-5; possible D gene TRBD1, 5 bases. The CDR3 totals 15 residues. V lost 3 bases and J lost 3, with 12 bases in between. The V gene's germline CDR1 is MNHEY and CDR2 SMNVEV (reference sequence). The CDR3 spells CASSFGAGINQPQHF. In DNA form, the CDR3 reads TGTGCCAGCAGTTTTGGGGCAGGGATCAATCAGCCCCAGCATTTT.

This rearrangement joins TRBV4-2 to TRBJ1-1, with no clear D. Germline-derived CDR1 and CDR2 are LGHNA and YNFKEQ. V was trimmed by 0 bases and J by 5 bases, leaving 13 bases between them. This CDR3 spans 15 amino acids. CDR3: CASSQDHASRTEAFF. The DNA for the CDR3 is TGTGCCAGCAGCCAAGATCACGCCTCGCGGACTGAAGCTTTCTTT.

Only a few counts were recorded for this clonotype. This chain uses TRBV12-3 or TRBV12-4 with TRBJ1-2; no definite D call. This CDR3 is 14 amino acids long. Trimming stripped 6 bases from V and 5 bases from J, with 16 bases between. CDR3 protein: CASSPSGRPYGYTF. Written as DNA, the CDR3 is TGTGCCAGCAGCCCCTCCGGCCGCCCTTATGGCTACACCTTC.

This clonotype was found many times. CDR3 sequence reads: CSARDSRPDRGYNEQFF. The CDR3 nucleotides are TGCAGTGCTAGAGATAGCCGCCCGGACAGGGGGTACAATGAGCAGTTCTTC. V usage is TRBV20-1 and J usage is TRBJ2-1; 10 bases map to TRBD1. The CDR3 totals 17 residues. J was trimmed by 4 bases and V by 0 bases; bases with no gene match: 9. Germline-derived CDR1 and CDR2 are DFQATT and SNEGSKA (reference sequence).

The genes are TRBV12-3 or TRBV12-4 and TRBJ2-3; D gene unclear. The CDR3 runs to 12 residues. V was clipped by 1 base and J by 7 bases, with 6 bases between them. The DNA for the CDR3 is TGTGCCAGCAGTTTAGAGGCGCATACGCAGTATTTT. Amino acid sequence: CASSLEAHTQYF.

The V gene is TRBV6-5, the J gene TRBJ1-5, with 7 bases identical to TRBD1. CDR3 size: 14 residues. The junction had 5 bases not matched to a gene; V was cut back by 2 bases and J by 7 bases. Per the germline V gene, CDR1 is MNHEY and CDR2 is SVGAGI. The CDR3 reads CASSYGEGGQPQHF. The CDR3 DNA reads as TGTGCCAGCAGTTACGGGGAAGGGGGCCAGCCCCAGCATTTT.

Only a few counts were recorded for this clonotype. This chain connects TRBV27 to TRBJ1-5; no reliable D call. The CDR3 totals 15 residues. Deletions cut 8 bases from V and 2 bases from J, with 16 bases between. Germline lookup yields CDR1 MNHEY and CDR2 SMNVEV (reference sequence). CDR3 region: CASASGTNGNQPQHF. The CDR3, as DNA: TGTGCCAGCGCCTCGGGAACAAACGGCAATCAGCCCCAGCATTTT.

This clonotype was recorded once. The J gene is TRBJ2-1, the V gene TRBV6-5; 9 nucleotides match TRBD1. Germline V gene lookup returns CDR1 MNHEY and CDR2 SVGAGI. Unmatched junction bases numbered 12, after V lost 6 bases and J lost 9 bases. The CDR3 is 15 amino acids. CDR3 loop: CASRTSRDRVLEQFF. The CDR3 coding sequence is TGTGCCAGCAGGACCTCCCGGGACAGGGTACTTGAGCAGTTCTTC.

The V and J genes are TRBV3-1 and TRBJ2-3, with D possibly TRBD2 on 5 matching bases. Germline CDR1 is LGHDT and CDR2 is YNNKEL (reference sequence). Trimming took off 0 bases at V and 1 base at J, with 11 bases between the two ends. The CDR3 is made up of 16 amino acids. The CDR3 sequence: CASSQEASGGTDTQYF. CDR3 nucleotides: TGTGCCAGCAGCCAAGAGGCAAGCGGAGGCACAGATACGCAGTATTTT.

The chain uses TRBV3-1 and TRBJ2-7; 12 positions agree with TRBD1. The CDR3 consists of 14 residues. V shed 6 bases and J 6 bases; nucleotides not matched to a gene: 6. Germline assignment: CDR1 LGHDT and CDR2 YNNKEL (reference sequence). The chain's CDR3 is CASSKGQGAFEQYV. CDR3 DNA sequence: TGTGCCAGCAGTAAGGGACAGGGGGCTTTCGAGCAGTACGTC.

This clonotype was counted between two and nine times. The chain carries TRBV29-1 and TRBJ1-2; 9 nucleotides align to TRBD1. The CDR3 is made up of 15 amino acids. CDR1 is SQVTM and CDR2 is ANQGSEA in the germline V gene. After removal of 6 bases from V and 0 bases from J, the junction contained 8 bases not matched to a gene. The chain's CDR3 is CSVAKGQGPNYGYTF. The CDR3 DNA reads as TGCAGCGTCGCAAAGGGACAGGGCCCTAACTATGGCTACACCTTC.

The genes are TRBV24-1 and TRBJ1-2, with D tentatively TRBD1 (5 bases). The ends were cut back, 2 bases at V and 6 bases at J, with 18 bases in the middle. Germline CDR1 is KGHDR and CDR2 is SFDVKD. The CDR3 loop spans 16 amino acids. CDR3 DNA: TGTGCCACCAGTGATTCTACTGACGGGACGACGGATGGCTACACCTTC. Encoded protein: CATSDSTDGTTDGYTF.

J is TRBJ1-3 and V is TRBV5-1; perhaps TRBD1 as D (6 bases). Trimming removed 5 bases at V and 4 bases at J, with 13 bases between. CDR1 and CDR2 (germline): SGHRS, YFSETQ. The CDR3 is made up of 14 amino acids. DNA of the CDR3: TGCGCCAGCAGAACTACAGGGTCAGGAAACACCATATATTTT. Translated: CASRTTGSGNTIYF.

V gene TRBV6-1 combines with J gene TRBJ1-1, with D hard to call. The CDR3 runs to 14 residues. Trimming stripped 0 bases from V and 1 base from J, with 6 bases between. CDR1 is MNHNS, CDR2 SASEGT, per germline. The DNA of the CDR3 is TGTGCCAGCAGTGAAGCGGCGGGGAACACTGAAGCTTTCTTT. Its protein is CASSEAAGNTEAFF.

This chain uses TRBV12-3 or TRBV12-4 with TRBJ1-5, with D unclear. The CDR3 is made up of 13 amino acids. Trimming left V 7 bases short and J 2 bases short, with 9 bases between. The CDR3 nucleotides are TGTGCCAGCAATCCCGGTGGCAATCAGCCCCAGCATTTT. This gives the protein CASNPGGNQPQHF.